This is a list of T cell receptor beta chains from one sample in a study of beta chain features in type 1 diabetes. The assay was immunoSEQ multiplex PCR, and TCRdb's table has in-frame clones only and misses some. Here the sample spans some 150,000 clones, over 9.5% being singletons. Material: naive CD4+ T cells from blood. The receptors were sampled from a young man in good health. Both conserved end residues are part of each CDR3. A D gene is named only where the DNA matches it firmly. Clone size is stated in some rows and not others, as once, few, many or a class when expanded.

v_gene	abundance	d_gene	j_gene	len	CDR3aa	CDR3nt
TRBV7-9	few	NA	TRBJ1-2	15	CASSLGGTVGSGYTF	TGTGCCAGCAGCTTAGGAGGTACCGTCGGAAGTGGCTACACCTTC
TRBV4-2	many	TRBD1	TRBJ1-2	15	CASSQGRDSAYGYTF	TGTGCCAGCAGCCAAGGGCGGGACAGCGCCTATGGCTACACCTTC
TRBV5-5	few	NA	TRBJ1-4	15	CASSLVGDNNEKLFF	TGTGCCAGCAGCTTGGTAGGGGACAATAATGAAAAACTGTTTTTT
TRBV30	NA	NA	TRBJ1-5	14	CAWSTLGVNQPQHF	TGTGCCTGGAGTACCCTCGGGGTTAATCAGCCCCAGCATTTT
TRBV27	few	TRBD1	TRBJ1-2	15	CASSSRDRGDYGYTF	TGTGCCAGCAGTTCCCGGGACAGGGGAGACTATGGCTACACCTTC
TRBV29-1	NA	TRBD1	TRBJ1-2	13	CSVAEGARYGYTF	TGCAGCGTTGCTGAGGGGGCTCGCTATGGCTACACCTTC
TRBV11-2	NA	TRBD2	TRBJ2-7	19	CASSLAPGLAGGLIYEQYF	TGTGCCAGCAGCTTAGCGCCGGGACTAGCGGGGGGGCTTATATACGAGCAGTACTTC
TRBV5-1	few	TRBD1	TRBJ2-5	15	CASSSTGTGEETQYF	TGCGCCAGCAGCTCAACCGGGACAGGGGAAGAGACCCAGTACTTC
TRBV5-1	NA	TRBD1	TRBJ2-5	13	CASSTGGRETQYF	TGCGCCAGCTCGACAGGGGGCCGGGAGACCCAGTACTTC
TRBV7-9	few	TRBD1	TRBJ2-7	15	CASTSLWAGGYEQYF	TGTGCCAGCACCTCCCTCTGGGCAGGGGGCTACGAGCAGTACTTC
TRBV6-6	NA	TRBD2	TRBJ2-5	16	CASSRTSGETYPPQYF	TGTGCCAGCAGTCGGACTAGCGGGGAGACCTATCCGCCCCAGTACTTC
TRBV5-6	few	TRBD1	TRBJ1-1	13	CASRGQGKTEAFF	TGTGCCAGCAGGGGACAGGGTAAAACTGAAGCTTTCTTT
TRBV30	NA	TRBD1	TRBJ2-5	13	CALSTGAEETQYF	TGTGCCTTATCGACAGGGGCCGAGGAGACCCAGTACTTC
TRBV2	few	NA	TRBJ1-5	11	CASSVDQPQHF	TGTGCCAGCAGTGTAGATCAGCCCCAGCATTTT
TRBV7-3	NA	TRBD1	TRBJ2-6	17	CASSSTGDFFGANVLTF	TGTGCCAGCAGCTCCACAGGGGATTTCTTTGGGGCCAACGTCCTGACTTTC
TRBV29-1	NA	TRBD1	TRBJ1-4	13	CSVRTGGSEKLFF	TGCAGCGTCCGGACAGGGGGAAGTGAAAAACTGTTTTTT
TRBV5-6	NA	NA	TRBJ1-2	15	CASSLGIGQNYGYTF	TGTGCCAGCAGCTTGGGTATAGGACAGAACTATGGCTACACCTTC
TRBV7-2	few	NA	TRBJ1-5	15	CASSSSGGTRQPQHF	TGTGCCAGCAGCTCATCCGGGGGAACCCGACAGCCCCAGCATTTT
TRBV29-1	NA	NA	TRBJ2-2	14	CSVAGQLNTGELFF	TGCAGCGTTGCAGGACAGCTTAACACCGGGGAGCTGTTTTTT
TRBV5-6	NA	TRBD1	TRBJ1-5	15	CASSADRGGGQPQHF	TGTGCCAGCAGCGCAGACAGGGGAGGAGGGCAGCCCCAGCATTTT
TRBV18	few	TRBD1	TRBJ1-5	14	CASSQDRAYQPQHF	TGTGCCAGCTCCCAAGACAGGGCCTATCAGCCCCAGCATTTT
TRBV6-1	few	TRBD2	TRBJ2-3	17	CASSAGGLADFTDTQYF	TGTGCCAGCAGTGCGGGGGGACTAGCGGACTTCACAGATACGCAGTATTTT
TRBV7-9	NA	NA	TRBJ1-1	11	CASSATVEAFF	TGTGCCAGCAGCGCAACAGTTGAAGCTTTCTTT
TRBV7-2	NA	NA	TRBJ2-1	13	CASSLGLHNEQFF	TGTGCCAGCAGCTTGGGGCTACACAATGAGCAGTTCTTC
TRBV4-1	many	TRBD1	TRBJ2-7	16	CASSQEKGAPSYEQYF	TGCGCCAGCAGCCAAGAGAAGGGGGCCCCCTCCTACGAGCAGTACTTC
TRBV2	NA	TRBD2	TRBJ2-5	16	CASSGGRAGGGETQYF	TGTGCCAGCAGTGGCGGTAGAGCGGGGGGCGGGGAGACCCAGTACTTC
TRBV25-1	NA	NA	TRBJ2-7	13	CATTPEDAYEQYF	TGTGCCACCACCCCGGAGGACGCCTACGAGCAGTACTTC
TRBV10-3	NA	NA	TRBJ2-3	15	CAISERSAGADTQYF	TGTGCCATCAGTGAGCGGAGTGCGGGGGCTGATACGCAGTATTTT
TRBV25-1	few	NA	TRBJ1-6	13	CASRGQGISPLHF	TGTGCCAGCAGGGGGCAGGGGATCTCACCCCTCCACTTT
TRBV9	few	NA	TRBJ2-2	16	CASSVRGSGNTGELFF	TGTGCCAGCAGCGTACGGGGGAGCGGAAACACCGGGGAGCTGTTTTTT
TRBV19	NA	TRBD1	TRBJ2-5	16	CASSRWGQGFQETQYF	TGTGCCAGTAGTAGGTGGGGACAGGGGTTCCAAGAGACCCAGTACTTC
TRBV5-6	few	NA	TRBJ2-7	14	CASSLVGGNYEQYF	TGTGCCAGCAGCCTTGTCGGCGGGAACTACGAGCAGTACTTC
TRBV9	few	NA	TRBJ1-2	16	CASSPRGGFVNYGYTF	TGTGCCAGCAGCCCTAGAGGAGGGTTCGTCAACTATGGCTACACCTTC
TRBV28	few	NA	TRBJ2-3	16	CASSSPSGWGTDTQYF	TGTGCCAGCAGTTCTCCCAGCGGGTGGGGGACAGATACGCAGTATTTT
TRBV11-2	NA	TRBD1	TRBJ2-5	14	CASRRTGGLETQYF	TGTGCCAGCAGGAGGACAGGGGGCTTGGAGACCCAGTACTTC
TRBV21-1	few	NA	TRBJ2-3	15	CASSFQGRYTDTQYF	TGTGCCAGCTCCTTCCAGGGGCGTTACACAGATACGCAGTATTTT
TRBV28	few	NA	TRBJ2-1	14	CASSLWTDYNEQFF	TGTGCCAGCAGTTTATGGACAGACTACAATGAGCAGTTCTTC
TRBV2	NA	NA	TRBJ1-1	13	CASTPRVNTEAFF	TGTGCCAGCACCCCCAGGGTGAACACTGAAGCTTTCTTT
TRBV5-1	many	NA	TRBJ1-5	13	CASSLGDDQPQHF	TGCGCCAGCAGCTTGGGCGATGATCAGCCCCAGCATTTT
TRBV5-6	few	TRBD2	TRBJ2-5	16	CASSLRTSGGPETQYF	TGTGCCAGCAGCTTGAGGACTAGCGGGGGCCCAGAGACCCAGTACTTC
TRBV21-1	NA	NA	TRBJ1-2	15	CASSKWGTGEGGYTF	TGTGCCAGCAGCAAGTGGGGGACAGGGGAGGGCGGCTACACCTTC